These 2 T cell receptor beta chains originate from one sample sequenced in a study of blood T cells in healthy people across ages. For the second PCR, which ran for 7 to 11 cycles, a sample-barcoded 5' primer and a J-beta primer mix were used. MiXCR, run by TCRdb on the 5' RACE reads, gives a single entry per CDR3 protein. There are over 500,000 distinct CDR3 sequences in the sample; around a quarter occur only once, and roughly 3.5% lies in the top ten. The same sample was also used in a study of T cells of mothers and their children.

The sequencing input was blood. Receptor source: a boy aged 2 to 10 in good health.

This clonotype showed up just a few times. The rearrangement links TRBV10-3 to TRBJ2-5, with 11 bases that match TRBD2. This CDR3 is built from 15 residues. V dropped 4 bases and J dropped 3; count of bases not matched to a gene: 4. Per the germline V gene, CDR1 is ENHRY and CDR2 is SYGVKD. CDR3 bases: TGTGCCATCAGTGGCGGGACTAGCGGCAAAGAGACCCAGTACTTC. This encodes CAISGGTSGKETQYF.

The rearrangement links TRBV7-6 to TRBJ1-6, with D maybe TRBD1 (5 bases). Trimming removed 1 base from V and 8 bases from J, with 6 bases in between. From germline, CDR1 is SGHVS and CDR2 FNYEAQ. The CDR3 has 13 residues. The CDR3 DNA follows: TGTGCCAGCAGCTTAGTGGGGGATTCACCCCTCCACTTT. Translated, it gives CASSLVGDSPLHF.